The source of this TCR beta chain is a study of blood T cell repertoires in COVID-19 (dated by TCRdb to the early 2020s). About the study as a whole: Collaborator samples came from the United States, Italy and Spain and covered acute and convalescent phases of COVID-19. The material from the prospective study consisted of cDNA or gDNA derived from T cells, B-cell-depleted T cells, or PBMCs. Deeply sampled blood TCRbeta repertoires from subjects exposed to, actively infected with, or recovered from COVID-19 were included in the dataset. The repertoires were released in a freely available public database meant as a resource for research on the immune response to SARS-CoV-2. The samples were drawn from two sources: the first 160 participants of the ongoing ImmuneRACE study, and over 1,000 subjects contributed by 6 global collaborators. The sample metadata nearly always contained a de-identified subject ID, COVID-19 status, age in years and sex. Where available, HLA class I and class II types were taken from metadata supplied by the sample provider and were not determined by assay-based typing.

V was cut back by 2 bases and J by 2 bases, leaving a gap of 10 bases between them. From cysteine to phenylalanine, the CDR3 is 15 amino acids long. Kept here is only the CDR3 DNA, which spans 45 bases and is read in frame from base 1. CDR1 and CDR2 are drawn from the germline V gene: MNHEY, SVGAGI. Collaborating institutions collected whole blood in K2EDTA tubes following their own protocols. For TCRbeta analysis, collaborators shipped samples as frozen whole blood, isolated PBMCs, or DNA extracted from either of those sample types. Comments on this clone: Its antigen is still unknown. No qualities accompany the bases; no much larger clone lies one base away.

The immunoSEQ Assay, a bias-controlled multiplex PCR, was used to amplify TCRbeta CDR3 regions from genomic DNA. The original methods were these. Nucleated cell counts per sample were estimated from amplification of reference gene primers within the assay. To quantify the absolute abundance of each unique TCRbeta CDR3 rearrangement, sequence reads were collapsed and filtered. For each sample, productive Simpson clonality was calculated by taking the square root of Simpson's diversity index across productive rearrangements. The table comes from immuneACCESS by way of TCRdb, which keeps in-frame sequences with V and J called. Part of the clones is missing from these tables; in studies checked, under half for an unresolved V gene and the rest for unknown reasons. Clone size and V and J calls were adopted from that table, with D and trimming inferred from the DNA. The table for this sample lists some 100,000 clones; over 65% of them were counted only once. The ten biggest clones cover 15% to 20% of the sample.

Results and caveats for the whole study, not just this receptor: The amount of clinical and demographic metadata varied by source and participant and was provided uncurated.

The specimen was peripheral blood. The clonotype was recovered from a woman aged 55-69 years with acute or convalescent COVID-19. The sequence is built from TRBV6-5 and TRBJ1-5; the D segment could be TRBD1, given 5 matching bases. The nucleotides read TGTGCCAGCAGTTACCCCCAGGGCGGCAATCAGCCCCAGCATTTT. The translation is CASSYPQGGNQPQHF.